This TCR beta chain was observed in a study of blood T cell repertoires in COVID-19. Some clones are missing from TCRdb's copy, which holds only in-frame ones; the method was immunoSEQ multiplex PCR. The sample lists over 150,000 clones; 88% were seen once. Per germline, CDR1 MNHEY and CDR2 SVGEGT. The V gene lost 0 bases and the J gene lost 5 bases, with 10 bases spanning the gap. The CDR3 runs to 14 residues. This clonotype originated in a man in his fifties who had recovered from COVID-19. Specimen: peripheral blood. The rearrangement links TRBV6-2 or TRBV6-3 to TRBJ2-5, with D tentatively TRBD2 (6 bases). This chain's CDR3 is CASSYSGLKETQYF. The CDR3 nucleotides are TGTGCCAGCAGTTACTCGGGACTCAAGGAGACCCAGTACTTC.